This T cell receptor (beta chain) emerged from a study of blood T cell repertoires in COVID-19. The V gene's germline CDR1 is SGHDT and CDR2 YYEEEE. The CDR3 is made up of 12 amino acids. The V gene lost 2 bases and the J gene lost 10 bases, with 12 bases spanning the gap. Sequencing was performed with immunoSEQ multiplex PCR; in TCRdb, only in-frame clones are kept and a portion is missing. The profile shows roughly 380,000 clones, about 80% of them singletons. The sequenced material came from peripheral blood. V is TRBV5-6 and J is TRBJ1-1; D possibly corresponds to TRBD1 (5 bases). The sequence came from a human donor with acute or convalescent COVID-19. The donor label of this sample is uncertain. The CDR3 loop is CASSFLTGGAFF. The CDR3 DNA reads as TGTGCCAGCAGCTTTCTTACGGGGGGAGCTTTCTTT.